This T cell receptor beta chain is from a study of graft-versus-host responses after intestinal transplantation. Study in general: Every recipient had anti-thymocyte globulin induction and about three years of tacrolimus plus steroids. Findings and caveats of the study: Some GvH clones were seen earlier in gut or blood, suggesting intestinal origin. GvH clone levels peaked in circulation, and this peak was associated with early post-transplant HvG declines.

Produced via immunoSEQ multiplex PCR; TCRdb's table is partial and in-frame only. The table records under 140,000 clones, over 85% of them present only once. A word on this clone: Antigen specificity is unknown.

The clonotype comes from a human donor who received an intestinal transplant. Sequencing used unstimulated CD8+ T cells sorted from spleen or lymph node cells, obtained before intestinal transplant.

The CDR3 here is CASSKTGTGYEQYF. For the CDR3, the DNA is TGTGCCAGCAGTAAGACAGGGACGGGCTACGAGCAGTACTTC. This chain joins TRBV27 and TRBJ2-7; 7 positions agree with TRBD1. Per germline, CDR1 MNHEY and CDR2 SMNVEV (reference sequence). This CDR3 spans 14 amino acids. V lost 5 bases to trimming and J lost 3 bases; unmatched junction nucleotides: 7.